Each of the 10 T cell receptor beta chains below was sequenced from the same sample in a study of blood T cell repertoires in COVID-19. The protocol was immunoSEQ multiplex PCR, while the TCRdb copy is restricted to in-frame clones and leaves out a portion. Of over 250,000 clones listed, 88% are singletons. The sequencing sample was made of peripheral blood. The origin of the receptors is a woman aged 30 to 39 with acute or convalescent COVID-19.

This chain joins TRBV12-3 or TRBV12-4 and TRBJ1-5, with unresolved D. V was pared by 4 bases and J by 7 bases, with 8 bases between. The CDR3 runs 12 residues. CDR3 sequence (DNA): TGTGCCAGCAGTTCCCCGGGGCAGCCCCAGCATTTT. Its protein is CASSSPGQPQHF.

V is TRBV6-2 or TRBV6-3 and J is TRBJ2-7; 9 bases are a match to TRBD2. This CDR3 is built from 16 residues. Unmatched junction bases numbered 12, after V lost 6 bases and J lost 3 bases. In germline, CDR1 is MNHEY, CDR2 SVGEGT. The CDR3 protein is CASSLHSGRTVYEQYF. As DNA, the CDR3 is TGTGCCAGCAGCTTGCATAGCGGGAGAACGGTCTACGAGCAGTACTTC.

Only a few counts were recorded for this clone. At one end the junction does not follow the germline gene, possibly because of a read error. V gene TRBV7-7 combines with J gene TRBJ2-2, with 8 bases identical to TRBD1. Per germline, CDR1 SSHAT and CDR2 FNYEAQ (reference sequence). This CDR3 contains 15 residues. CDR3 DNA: TGTGCTAGCAGTCACAGGACAGGGCGGACCGGGGAGCTGTTTTTT. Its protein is CASSHRTGRTGELFF.

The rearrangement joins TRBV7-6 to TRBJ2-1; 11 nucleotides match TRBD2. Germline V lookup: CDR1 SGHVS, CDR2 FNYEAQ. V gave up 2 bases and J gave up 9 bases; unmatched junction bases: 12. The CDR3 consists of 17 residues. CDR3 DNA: TGTGCCAGCAGCTTAACGTCTTCTAGCGGGGGGAGGGGTGAGCAGTTCTTC. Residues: CASSLTSSSGGRGEQFF.

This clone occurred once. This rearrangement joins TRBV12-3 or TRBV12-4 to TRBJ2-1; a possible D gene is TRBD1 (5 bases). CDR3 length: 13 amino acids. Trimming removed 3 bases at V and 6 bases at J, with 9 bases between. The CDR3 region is CASSFLRGNEQFF. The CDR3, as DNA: TGTGCCAGCAGTTTCCTTAGGGGCAATGAGCAGTTCTTC.

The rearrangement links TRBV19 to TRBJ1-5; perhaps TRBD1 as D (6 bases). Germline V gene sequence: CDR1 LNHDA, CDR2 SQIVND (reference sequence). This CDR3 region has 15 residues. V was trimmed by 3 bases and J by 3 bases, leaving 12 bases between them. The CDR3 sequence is CASSIGGANNQPQHF. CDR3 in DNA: TGTGCCAGTAGTATTGGGGGGGCTAACAATCAGCCCCAGCATTTT.

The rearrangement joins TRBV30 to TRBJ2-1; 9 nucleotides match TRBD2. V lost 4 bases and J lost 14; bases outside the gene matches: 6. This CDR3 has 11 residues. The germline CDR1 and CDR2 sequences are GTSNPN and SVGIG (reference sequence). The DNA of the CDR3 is TGTGCCTGGATTACCGGGACTAGCAAGTTCTTC. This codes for CAWITGTSKFF.

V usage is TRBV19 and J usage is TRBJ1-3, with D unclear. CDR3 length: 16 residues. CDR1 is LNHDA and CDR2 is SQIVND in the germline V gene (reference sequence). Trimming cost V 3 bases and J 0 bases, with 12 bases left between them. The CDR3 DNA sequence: TGTGCCAGTAGTATCCGACCACAGAGCTCTGGAAACACCATATATTTT. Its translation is CASSIRPQSSGNTIYF.

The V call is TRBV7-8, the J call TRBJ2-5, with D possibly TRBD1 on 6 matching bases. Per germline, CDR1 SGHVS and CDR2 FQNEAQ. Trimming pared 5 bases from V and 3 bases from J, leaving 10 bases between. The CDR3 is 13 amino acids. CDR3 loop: CASSPAGEETQYF. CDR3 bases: TGTGCCAGCAGCCCAGCAGGGGAAGAGACCCAGTACTTC.

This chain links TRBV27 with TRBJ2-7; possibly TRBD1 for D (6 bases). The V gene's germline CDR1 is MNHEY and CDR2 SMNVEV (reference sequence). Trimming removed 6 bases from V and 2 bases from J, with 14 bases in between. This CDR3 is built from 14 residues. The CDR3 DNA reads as TGTGCCAGCAGCGACGGACAGTGGACCTACGAGCAGTACTTC. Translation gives CASSDGQWTYEQYF.